This TCR beta chain was identified in a study of cytomegalovirus exposure and HLA in healthy donors. Study-level background: Inside one of the first data releases sat around 80 million unique TCRs taken from HLA-typed donors. Notes on the study in general: It was shown in a later analysis that HLA-associated TCR beta chains were more clonally expanded than other, equally common chains.

Details on this clone: What it recognizes is unknown.

Trimming pared 5 bases from V and 5 bases from J, leaving 16 bases between. The CDR3 contains 14 residues. CDR1 is PRHDT and CDR2 is FYEKMQ in the germline V gene (reference sequence). Researchers ran the PCR with 60 Vbeta and 13 Jbeta primers. Sequenced by immunoSEQ multiplex PCR; TCRdb stores in-frame clones only, minus some. The repertoire holds 76,000 or so clones, with around 80% as singletons. The chain recombines TRBV13 with TRBJ2-7; D is perhaps TRBD2 (5 bases). Specimen: PBMCs. This receptor was taken from a man aged 25 to 40 in good health and CMV-seronegative. CDR3 bases: TGTGCCAGCAGCCTCCGGGGTAGGGATGACGAGCAGTACTTC. This sequence encodes CASSLRGRDDEQYF.